This T cell receptor (beta chain) comes out of a study of cytomegalovirus exposure and HLA in healthy donors. Points from the study as a whole: Under in vitro conditions, a few CMV-associated chains were confirmed as specific for CMV antigens. Sequence variants that were highly shared formed a cluster that was likely a sequencing artifact.

Germline CDR1 reads MDHEN; CDR2 reads SYDVKM. V was shortened by 5 bases and J by 6 bases, with 13 bases between the two germline ends. The CDR3 runs 14 residues. Comment on this clone: The target antigen is unknown.

Use of 60 Vbeta and 13 Jbeta primers characterized the PCR. Sequencing was performed with immunoSEQ multiplex PCR; in TCRdb, only in-frame clones are kept and a portion is missing. The sample has over 100,000 clones, roughly 80% seen once. The source is a female donor in good health and CMV-seronegative. The sample comprised PBMCs. The genes are TRBV28 and TRBJ2-2, with a weak D call TRBD1 (5 bases). The CDR3 region has the DNA TGTGCCAGCAGTCTAGACAGCCTGGCCGGGGAGCTGTTTTTT. Protein product: CASSLDSLAGELFF.